Each of the 25 T cell receptor beta chains below was sequenced from the same sample in a study of T cells in Graves' hyperthyroidism and ophthalmopathy. Amplified regions were TCR beta CDR3 sequences from RNA transcripts. When the TCR CDR3 underwent first-round RT-PCR, the HTBI primer set was used. TCRdb reprocessed the multiplex PCR reads with MiXCR, giving one entry per CDR3 protein. The data contain approximately 700,000 distinct CDR3 sequences, roughly 46% of them singletons. Sequenced input: peripheral blood or thyroid tissue (not recorded which). Source of these receptors: an adult man with Graves' disease, either hyperthyroidism or ophthalmopathy (not recorded which).

The chain uses TRBV10-2 and TRBJ2-5; 12 bases match TRBD1. CDR1 is WSHSY and CDR2 is SAAADI in the germline V gene. The CDR3 is 15 amino acids. V trimming: 0 bases; J trimming: 5 bases; junction bases outside the gene matches: 1. The CDR3 sequence: CASSESGTGGETQYF. DNA of the CDR3: TGCGCCAGCAGTGAGTCCGGGACAGGGGGCGAGACCCAGTACTTC.

V usage is TRBV10-3 and J usage is TRBJ1-5; 10 bases are shared with TRBD1. The CDR3 loop spans 16 amino acids. The germline CDR1 and CDR2 sequences are ENHRY and SYGVKD. Unmatched junction bases numbered 6, after V lost 0 bases and J lost 7 bases. The CDR3 protein is CAISESRQGAGQPQHF. The CDR3, as DNA: TGTGCCATCAGTGAGTCCCGACAGGGGGCAGGGCAGCCCCAGCATTTT.

V usage is TRBV24-1 and J usage is TRBJ1-2, with D unclear. Per germline, CDR1 KGHDR and CDR2 SFDVKD. The V gene lost 11 bases and the J gene lost 0 bases, with 12 bases spanning the gap. The CDR3 length is 13 residues. CDR3: CASKAVTNYGYTF. The CDR3 DNA reads TGTGCCAGCAAGGCGGTAACTAACTATGGCTACACCTTC.

This clonotype was seen ten or more times. The chain links TRBV29-1 to TRBJ1-2; no reliable D call. The CDR3 runs 12 residues. Germline loops: CDR1 SQVTM, CDR2 ANQGSEA. The V gene lost 1 base and the J gene lost 7 bases, with 10 bases spanning the gap. Here the CDR3 reads CSVEGQLLGYTF. CDR3 sequence (DNA): TGCAGCGTTGAAGGCCAGTTGCTTGGCTACACCTTC. The entire variable domain, with the rest obtained from reference TRBV29-1 and TRBJ1-2, is as follows: SAVISQKPSRDICQRGTSLTIQCQVDSQVTMMFWYRQQPGQSLTLIATANQGSEATYESGFVIDKFPISRPNLTFSTLTVSNMSPEDSSIYLCSVEGQLLGYTFGSGTRLTVV.

This clonotype was detected only once. The chain uses TRBV2 and TRBJ2-5, with TRBD1 identical over 7 bases. This CDR3 contains 12 residues. Germline loops: CDR1 SNHLY, CDR2 FYNNEI. Trimming cost V 8 bases and J 5 bases; bases outside gene matches: 5. The DNA for the CDR3 is TGTGCCAGCTACAGGGGTAGGGAGACCCAGTACTTC. Amino acids: CASYRGRETQYF.

V and J are TRBV19 and TRBJ2-3; 9 positions match TRBD1. CDR1 LNHDA and CDR2 SQIVND come from the germline V gene (reference sequence). V shed 10 bases, J shed 4 bases, and the junction held 12 bases outside the gene matches. The CDR3 is 15 amino acids. The chain's CDR3 is CATEQPGQGADTQYF. The CDR3 DNA is TGTGCCACCGAACAACCGGGACAGGGTGCAGATACGCAGTATTTT.

V is TRBV7-9 and J is TRBJ1-6; 7 nucleotides agree with TRBD1. V shed 8 bases, J shed 7 bases, and the junction held 11 bases outside the gene matches. This CDR3 is built from 15 residues. Germline lookup yields CDR1 SEHNR and CDR2 FQNEAQ (reference sequence). CDR3 sequence (DNA): TGTGCCAGCCATAGCCAGACAGGGCCCAATTCACCCCTCCACTTT. Translation gives CASHSQTGPNSPLHF.

The table lists this clonotype with many counts. This chain connects TRBV20-1 to TRBJ2-5; D is uncertain. Germline CDR1 DFQATT, CDR2 SNEGSKA (reference sequence). The CDR3 is 13 amino acids. Trimming took 3 bases from V and 1 from J, leaving 9 bases between them. Here the CDR3 DNA reads TGCAGTGCTAGTGCGCCGTCCCAAGAGACCCAGTACTTC. Translated: CSASAPSQETQYF.

This clonotype was detected a few times. The gene calls are TRBV20-1 and TRBJ2-7; 8 nucleotides align to TRBD2. CDR3 length equals 14 residues. Germline assignment: CDR1 DFQATT and CDR2 SNEGSKA (reference sequence). Trimming at V came to 3 bases and at J to 1 base, leaving 5 bases not matched to a gene. CDR3 protein: CSASRPSGSYEQYF. The CDR3 nucleotides are TGCAGTGCTAGCCGCCCTAGCGGGTCCTACGAGCAGTACTTC.

This clonotype was recorded many times. The chain combines TRBV2 with TRBJ1-2; unclear D gene. CDR1 and CDR2 (germline): SNHLY, FYNNEI. Trimming took off 6 bases at V and 3 bases at J, with 8 bases between the two ends. The CDR3 runs to 12 residues. The DNA of the CDR3 is TGTGCCAGCAGCACAGATTACTATGGCTACACCTTC. Protein product: CASSTDYYGYTF.

This clonotype came up once. This could be a read error, since a much larger clone is one nucleotide away. The chain carries TRBV29-1 and TRBJ2-7; D is perhaps TRBD1 (5 bases). CDR1 is SQVTM and CDR2 is ANQGSEA in the germline V gene. The CDR3 spans 11 residues. Trimming cost V 4 bases and J 5 bases, with 9 bases left between them. For the CDR3, the DNA is TGCAGCGTTGTGATAGGGGACGAGCAGTACTTC. Its protein product is CSVVIGDEQYF.

V gene TRBV2 combines with J gene TRBJ1-4, with TRBD1 as a possible D gene (5 bases). The V end lost 2 bases, the J end lost 6 bases, and 10 bases lay between the germline ends. Germline CDR1 reads SNHLY; CDR2 reads FYNNEI. The CDR3 consists of 14 residues. The chain's CDR3 is CASSESGTYEKLFF. The CDR3 DNA sequence: TGTGCCAGCAGTGAAAGCGGGACGTATGAAAAACTGTTTTTT.

This clonotype has a count of ten or more. The chain is built from TRBV24-1 and TRBJ2-7; 11 positions agree with TRBD1. Germline loops: CDR1 KGHDR, CDR2 SFDVKD. The CDR3 spans 14 residues. The junction had 3 bases not matched to a gene; V was cut back by 3 bases and J by 6 bases. CDR3 loop: CATSDGQGAGEQYF. The CDR3 nucleotides are TGTGCCACCAGTGATGGACAGGGGGCGGGCGAGCAGTACTTC.

This CDR3 reads CASSQEGTGEWSNVLTF. The DNA of the CDR3 is TGTGCCAGCAGTCAAGAAGGGACAGGGGAATGGTCCAACGTCCTGACTTTC. The genes are TRBV12-3 or TRBV12-4 and TRBJ2-6; TRBD1 aligns across 10 bases. The CDR3 is made up of 17 amino acids. J was trimmed by 8 bases and V by 5 bases; bases with no gene match: 12.

With regard to this clonotype: A clone one base away is much larger, so this may be a read error. DNA of the CDR3: TGTGCCACCAGTGATGGGGGATCCTCCGGAAACACCATATATTTT. This sequence encodes CATSDGGSSGNTIYF. The rearrangement joins TRBV24-1 to TRBJ1-3; maybe TRBD1 (5 bases). The germline CDR1 and CDR2 sequences are KGHDR and SFDVKD. CDR3 size: 15 residues. The V gene lost 3 bases and the J gene lost 4 bases, with 12 bases spanning the gap.

V gene TRBV7-9 combines with J gene TRBJ1-6; 8 positions match TRBD1. The junction had 22 bases not matched to a gene; V was cut back by 6 bases and J by 9 bases. Germline-derived CDR1 and CDR2 are SEHNR and FQNEAQ (reference sequence). The CDR3 covers 19 residues. DNA of the CDR3: TGTGCCAGCAGGCCCGGACAGGGAGGGGCAGGTGATGGTGGTTCACCCCTCCACTTT. This encodes CASRPGQGGAGDGGSPLHF.

This chain connects TRBV29-1 to TRBJ1-2; the match to TRBD1 covers 9 bases. After removal of 5 bases from V and 13 bases from J, the junction contained 5 bases not matched to a gene. The CDR3 length is 10 residues. In germline, CDR1 is SQVTM, CDR2 ANQGSEA. CDR3 bases: TGCAGCGTTCACACAGGGGGCGGCACCTTC. It encodes CSVHTGGGTF.

This clonotype was observed at least ten times. The rearrangement uses TRBV7-3 and TRBJ2-5; D not certain. The CDR3 runs 15 residues. V gave up 1 base and J gave up 1 base, with 10 bases separating them. Per germline, CDR1 SGHTA and CDR2 FQGTGA. CDR3 coding DNA: TGTGCCAGCAGCTTAAGAGGTGGAATCCAAGAGACCCAGTACTTC. Amino acids: CASSLRGGIQETQYF.

The chain links TRBV19 to TRBJ1-1; D remains unclear. The CDR3 sequence is 12 residues long. Germline V CDR1 and CDR2: LNHDA, SQIVND (reference sequence). V was trimmed by 11 bases and J by 4 bases, leaving 14 bases between them. CDR3 coding DNA: TGTGCCTGGAGTGGAGGGAGCACTGAAGCTTTCTTT. It is translated as CAWSGGSTEAFF. The whole variable domain, filled in from reference TRBV19 and TRBJ1-1, reads DGGITQSPKYLFRKEGQNVTLSCEQNLNHDAMYWYRQDPGQGLRLIYYSQIVNDFQKGDIAEGYSVSREKKESFPLTVTSAQKNPTAFYLCAWSGGSTEAFFGQGTRLTVV.

For this clonotype: One base away lies a much larger clone, so this may be a sequencing read error. The chain couples TRBV25-1 to TRBJ1-1, with D perhaps TRBD1 (5 bases). This CDR3 comprises 15 residues. The V and J ends lost 4 bases and 1 base respectively, with 13 bases between them. The germline V gene encodes CDR1 MGHDK and CDR2 SYGVNS. The CDR3: CASSGYGGTNTEAFF. The CDR3 nucleotides are TGTGCCAGCAGTGGATACGGGGGAACGAACACTGAAGCTTTCTTT. Together with reference TRBV25-1 and TRBJ1-1, the CDR3 gives the full variable domain: EADIYQTPRYLVIGTGKKITLECSQTMGHDKMYWYQQDPGMELHLIHYSYGVNSTEKGDLSSESTVSRIRTEHFPLTLESARPSHTSQYLCASSGYGGTNTEAFFGQGTRLTVV.

The chain joins TRBV2 to TRBJ1-2, with a possible D match to TRBD1 (6 bases). The CDR3 sequence is 14 residues long. From germline, CDR1 is SNHLY and CDR2 FYNNEI. Trimming took off 5 bases at V and 4 bases at J, with 14 bases between the two ends. The CDR3: CASSFRGRGYGYTF. In nucleotides, the CDR3 is TGTGCCAGCAGTTTTAGAGGCAGGGGCTATGGCTACACCTTC.

With regard to this clonotype: A read error may explain this, as a much larger clone is one base away. The chain is built from TRBV7-9 and TRBJ2-7, with 10 bases that match TRBD2. CDR3 length: 16 residues. Germline CDR1 SEHNR, CDR2 FQNEAQ (reference sequence). The CDR3 DNA reads TGTGCCGGCAGCTTAGCCCCTACTAGCGGGACGGACGAGCAGTACTTC. This codes for CAGSLAPTSGTDEQYF.

A few counts support this clonotype. The chain is built from TRBV9 and TRBJ1-6, with a weak D call TRBD1 (5 bases). Trimming left V 5 bases short and J 6 bases short, with 18 bases between. This CDR3 has 16 amino acids. The germline V gene encodes CDR1 SGDLS and CDR2 YYNGEE. The CDR3 DNA sequence: TGTGCCAGCAGTTACTCGAGGGGAGACCGTAATTCACCCCTCCACTTT. This gives the protein CASSYSRGDRNSPLHF.

Comments on this clonotype: Its ends do not fully match the called genes, so a read error is possible. This chain joins TRBV2 and TRBJ2-7; perhaps D is TRBD1 or TRBD2 (5 bases each). The CDR3 spans 13 residues. CDR1 is SNHLY and CDR2 is FYNNEI in the germline V gene. CDR3 sequence: CASSRDGSYGQYF. As DNA, the CDR3 is TGTGCCAGCAGTCGGGACGGTTCCTACGGGCAGTACTTC. Using reference TRBV2 and TRBJ2-7 for the parts outside the CDR3, the full variable domain is EPEVTQTPSHQVTQMGQEVILRCVPISNHLYFYWYRQILGQKVEFLVSFYNNEISEKSEIFDDQFSVERPDGSNFTLKIRSTKLEDSAMYFCASSRDGSYGQYFGPGTRLTVT.

On this clonotype: No conserved phenylalanine or tryptophan is present at the end of the CDR3, so a read error is the likely explanation. J is TRBJ1-1 and V is TRBV2, with D possibly being TRBD1 (5 bases). Germline-derived CDR1 and CDR2 are SNHLY and FYNNEI. V was trimmed by 6 bases and J by 5 bases, leaving 16 bases between them. CDR3 length: 14 amino acids. The CDR3 sequence is CASRLRARSTEAFC. CDR3 bases: TGTGCCAGCAGACTCAGGGCGCGATCAACTGAAGCTTTCTGT.